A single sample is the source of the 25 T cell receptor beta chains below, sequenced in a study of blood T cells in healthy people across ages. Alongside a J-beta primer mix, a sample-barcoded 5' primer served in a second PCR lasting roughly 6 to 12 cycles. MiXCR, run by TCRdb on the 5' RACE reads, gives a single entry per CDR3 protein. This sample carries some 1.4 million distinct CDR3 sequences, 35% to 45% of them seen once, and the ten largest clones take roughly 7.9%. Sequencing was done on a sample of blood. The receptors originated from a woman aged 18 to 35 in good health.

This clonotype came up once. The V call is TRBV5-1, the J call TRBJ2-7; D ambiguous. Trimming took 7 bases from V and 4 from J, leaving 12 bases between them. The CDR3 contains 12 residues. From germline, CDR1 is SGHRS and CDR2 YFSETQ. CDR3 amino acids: CASRSQLYEQYF. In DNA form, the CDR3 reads TGCGCCAGCCGTTCACAGCTATACGAGCAGTACTTC.

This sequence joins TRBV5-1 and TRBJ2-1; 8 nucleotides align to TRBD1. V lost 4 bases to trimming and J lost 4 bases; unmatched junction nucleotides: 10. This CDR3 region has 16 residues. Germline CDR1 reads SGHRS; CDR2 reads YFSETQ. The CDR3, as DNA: TGCGCCAGCAGCCTCAGGACAGGGTCGATGTACAATGAGCAGTTCTTC. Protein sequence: CASSLRTGSMYNEQFF.

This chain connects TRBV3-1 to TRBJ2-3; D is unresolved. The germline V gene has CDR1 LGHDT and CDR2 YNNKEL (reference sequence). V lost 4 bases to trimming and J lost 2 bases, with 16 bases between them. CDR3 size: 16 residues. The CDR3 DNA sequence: TGTGCCAGCAGCCCGGGCCTCGTGCCGCTCACAGATACGCAGTATTTT. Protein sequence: CASSPGLVPLTDTQYF.

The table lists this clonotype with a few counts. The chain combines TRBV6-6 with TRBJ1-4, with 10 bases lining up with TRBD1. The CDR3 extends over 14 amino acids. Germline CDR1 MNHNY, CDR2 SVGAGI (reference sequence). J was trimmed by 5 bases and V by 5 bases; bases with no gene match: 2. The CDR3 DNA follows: TGTGCCAGCAGTGCGGGACAGGGGAATGAAAAACTGTTTTTT. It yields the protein CASSAGQGNEKLFF.

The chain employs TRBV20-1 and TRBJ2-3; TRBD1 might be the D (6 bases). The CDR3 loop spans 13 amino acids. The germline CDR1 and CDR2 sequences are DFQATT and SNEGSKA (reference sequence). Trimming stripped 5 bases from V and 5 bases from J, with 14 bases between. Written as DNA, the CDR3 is TGCAGTGCTCCAGACCAGGGGCAAGATACGCAGTATTTT. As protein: CSAPDQGQDTQYF.

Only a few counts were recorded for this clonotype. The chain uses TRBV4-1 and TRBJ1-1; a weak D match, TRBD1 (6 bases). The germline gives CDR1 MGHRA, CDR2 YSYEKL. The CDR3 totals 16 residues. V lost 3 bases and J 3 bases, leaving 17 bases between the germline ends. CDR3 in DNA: TGCGCCAGCAGCCATGACGAACGGGACACACACACTGAAGCTTTCTTT. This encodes CASSHDERDTHTEAFF.

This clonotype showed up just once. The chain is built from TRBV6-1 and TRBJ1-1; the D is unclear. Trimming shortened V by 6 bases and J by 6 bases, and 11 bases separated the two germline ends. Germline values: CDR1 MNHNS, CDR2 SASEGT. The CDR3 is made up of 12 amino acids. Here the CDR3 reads CASSPTRPEAFF. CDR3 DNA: TGTGCCAGCAGCCCGACGAGGCCTGAAGCTTTCTTT.

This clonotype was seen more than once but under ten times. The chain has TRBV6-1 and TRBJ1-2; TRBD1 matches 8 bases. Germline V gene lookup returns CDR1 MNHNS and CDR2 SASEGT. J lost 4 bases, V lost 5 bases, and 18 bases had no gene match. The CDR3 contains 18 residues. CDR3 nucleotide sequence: TGTGCCAGCAGTCCCCGGAAGCCAGGACAGGGTTTAGCCTATGGCTACACCTTC. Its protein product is CASSPRKPGQGLAYGYTF.

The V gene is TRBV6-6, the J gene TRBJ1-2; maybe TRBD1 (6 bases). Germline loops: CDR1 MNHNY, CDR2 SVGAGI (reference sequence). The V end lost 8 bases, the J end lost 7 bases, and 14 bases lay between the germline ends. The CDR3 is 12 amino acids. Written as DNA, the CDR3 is TGTGCCAGCGTCAAACAGGGTTTTGGCTACACCTTC. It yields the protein CASVKQGFGYTF.

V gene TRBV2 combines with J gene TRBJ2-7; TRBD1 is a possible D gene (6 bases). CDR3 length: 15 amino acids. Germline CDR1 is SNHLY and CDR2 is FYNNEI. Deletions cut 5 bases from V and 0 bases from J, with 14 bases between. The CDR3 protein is CASSNLRGISYEQYF. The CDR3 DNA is TGTGCCAGCAGTAACTTAAGGGGGATCTCCTACGAGCAGTACTTC. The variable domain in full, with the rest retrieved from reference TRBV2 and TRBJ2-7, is EPEVTQTPSHQVTQMGQEVILRCVPISNHLYFYWYRQILGQKVEFLVSFYNNEISEKSEIFDDQFSVERPDGSNFTLKIRSTKLEDSAMYFCASSNLRGISYEQYFGPGTRLTVT.

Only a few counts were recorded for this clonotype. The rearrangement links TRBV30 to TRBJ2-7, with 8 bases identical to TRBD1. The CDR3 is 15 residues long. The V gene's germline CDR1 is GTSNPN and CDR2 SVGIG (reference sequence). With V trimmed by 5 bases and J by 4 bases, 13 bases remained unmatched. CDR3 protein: CAWSLTGGTSYEQYF. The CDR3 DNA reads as TGTGCCTGGTCGCTTACAGGGGGTACTTCTTACGAGCAGTACTTC.

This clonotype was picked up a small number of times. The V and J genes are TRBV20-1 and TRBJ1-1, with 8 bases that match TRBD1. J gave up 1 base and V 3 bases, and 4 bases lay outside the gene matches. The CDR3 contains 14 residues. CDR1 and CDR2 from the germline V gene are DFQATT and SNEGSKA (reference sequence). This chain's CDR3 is CSARAGGPNTEAFF. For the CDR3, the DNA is TGCAGTGCTAGGGCAGGGGGCCCGAACACTGAAGCTTTCTTT.

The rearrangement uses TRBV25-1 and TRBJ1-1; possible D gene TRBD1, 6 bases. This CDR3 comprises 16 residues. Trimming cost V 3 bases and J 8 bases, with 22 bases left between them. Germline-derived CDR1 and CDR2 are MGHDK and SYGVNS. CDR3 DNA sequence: TGTGCCAGCAGTGATGAGATTACAGGGAGCCGGTGGGAAGCTTTCTTT. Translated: CASSDEITGSRWEAFF.

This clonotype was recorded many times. The CDR3 sequence: CASSPDVGGYTF. The CDR3 nucleotides are TGTGCCAGCAGCCCCGATGTGGGCGGCTACACCTTC. The J gene is TRBJ1-2, the V gene TRBV7-2; D gene ambiguous. There are 12 residues in the CDR3. Looked up from germline, CDR1 is SGHTA and CDR2 is FQGNSA. V dropped 5 bases and J dropped 8 bases, with 12 bases sitting between them.

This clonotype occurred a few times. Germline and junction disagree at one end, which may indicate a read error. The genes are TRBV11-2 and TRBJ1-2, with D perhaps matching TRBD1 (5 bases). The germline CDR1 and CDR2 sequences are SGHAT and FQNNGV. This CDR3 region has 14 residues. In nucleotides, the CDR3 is TGTGCCAGCAACTTAGGATCGGGGCAGTATGGCTACACCTTC. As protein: CASNLGSGQYGYTF.

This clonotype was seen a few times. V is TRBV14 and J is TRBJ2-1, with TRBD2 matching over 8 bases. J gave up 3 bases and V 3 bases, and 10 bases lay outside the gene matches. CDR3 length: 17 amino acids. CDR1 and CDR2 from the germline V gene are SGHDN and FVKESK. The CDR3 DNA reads TGTGCCAGCAGCCAGAGCTTACTAGCGGCCGGCTACAATGAGCAGTTCTTC. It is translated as CASSQSLLAAGYNEQFF. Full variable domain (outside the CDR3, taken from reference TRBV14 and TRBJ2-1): EAGVTQFPSHSVIEKGQTVTLRCDPISGHDNLYWYRRVMGKEIKFLLHFVKESKQDESGMPNNRFLAERTGGTYSTLKVQPAELEDSGVYFCASSQSLLAAGYNEQFFGPGTRLTVL.

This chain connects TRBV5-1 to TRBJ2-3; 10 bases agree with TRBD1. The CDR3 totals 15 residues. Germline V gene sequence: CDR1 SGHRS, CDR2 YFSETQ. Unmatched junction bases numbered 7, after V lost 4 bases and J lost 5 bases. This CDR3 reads CASSDAGTGEDTQYF. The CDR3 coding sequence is TGCGCCAGCAGCGATGCGGGGACAGGGGAAGATACGCAGTATTTT.

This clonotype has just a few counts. Written as DNA, the CDR3 is TGTGCCAGCAGGTTAGGGAGCGGTTCGTACAATGAGCAGTTCTTC. It encodes CASRLGSGSYNEQFF. The chain couples TRBV2 to TRBJ2-1, with D maybe TRBD2 (5 bases). The CDR3 is made up of 15 amino acids. The germline V and J ends were trimmed by 6 bases and 4 bases, with 16 bases remaining between them. Germline-derived CDR1 and CDR2 are SNHLY and FYNNEI.

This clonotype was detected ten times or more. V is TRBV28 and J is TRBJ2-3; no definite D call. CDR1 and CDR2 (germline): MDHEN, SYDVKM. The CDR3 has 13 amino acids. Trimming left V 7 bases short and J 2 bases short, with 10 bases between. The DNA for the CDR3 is TGTGCCAGCACCCTCGGTATCACAGATACGCAGTATTTT. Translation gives CASTLGITDTQYF.

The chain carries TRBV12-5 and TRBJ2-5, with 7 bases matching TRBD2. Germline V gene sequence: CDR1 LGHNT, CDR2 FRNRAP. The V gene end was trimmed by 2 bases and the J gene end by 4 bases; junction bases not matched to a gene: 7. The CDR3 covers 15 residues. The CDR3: CASGLFGGGRETQYF. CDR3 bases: TGTGCTAGTGGTTTGTTTGGCGGGGGACGAGAGACCCAGTACTTC.

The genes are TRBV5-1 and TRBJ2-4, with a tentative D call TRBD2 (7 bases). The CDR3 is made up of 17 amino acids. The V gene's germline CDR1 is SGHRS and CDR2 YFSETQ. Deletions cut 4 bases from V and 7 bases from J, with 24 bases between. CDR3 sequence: CASSLGRGALIFNIQYF. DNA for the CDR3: TGCGCCAGCAGCCTGGGACGGGGGGCGTTAATCTTCAACATTCAGTACTTC.

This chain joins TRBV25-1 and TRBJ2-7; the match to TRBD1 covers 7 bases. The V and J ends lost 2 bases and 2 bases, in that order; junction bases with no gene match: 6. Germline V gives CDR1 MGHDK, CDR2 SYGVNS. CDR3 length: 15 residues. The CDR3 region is CASSEGPGQTYEQYF. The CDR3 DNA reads TGTGCCAGCAGTGAAGGACCGGGACAGACCTACGAGCAGTACTTC.

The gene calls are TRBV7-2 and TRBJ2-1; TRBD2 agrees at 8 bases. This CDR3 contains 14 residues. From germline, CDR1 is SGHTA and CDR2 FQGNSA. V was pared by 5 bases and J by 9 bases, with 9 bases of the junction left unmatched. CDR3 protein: CASSISGDYGEQFF. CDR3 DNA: TGTGCCAGCAGCATTAGCGGGGATTACGGTGAGCAGTTCTTC. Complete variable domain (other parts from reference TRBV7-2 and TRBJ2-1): GAGVSQSPSNKVTEKGKDVELRCDPISGHTALYWYRQSLGQGLEFLIYFQGNSAPDKSGLPSDRFSAERTGGSVSTLTIQRTQQEDSAVYLCASSISGDYGEQFFGPGTRLTVL.

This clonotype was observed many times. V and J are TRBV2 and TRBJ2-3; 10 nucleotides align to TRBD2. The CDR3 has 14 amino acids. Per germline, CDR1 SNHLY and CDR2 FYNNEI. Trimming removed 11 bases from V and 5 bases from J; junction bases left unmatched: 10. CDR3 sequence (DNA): TGTGCCCAGCAGGTCCTAGCGGGAGTAGATACGCAGTATTTT. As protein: CAQQVLAGVDTQYF.

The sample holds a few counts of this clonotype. CDR3 nucleotide sequence: TGTGCCAGCAGCCAAGATAAGCGGGGGGATCCGAGCTCCTACAATGAGCAGTTCTTC. This translates into CASSQDKRGDPSSYNEQFF. The chain carries TRBV3-1 and TRBJ2-1, with 9 bases matching TRBD2. CDR3 length: 19 residues. V was clipped by 0 bases and J by 0 bases; unmatched bases: 9. CDR1 and CDR2 from the germline V gene are LGHDT and YNNKEL (reference sequence).